The TCR beta chain described here comes from a study of shared clonotypes between healthy human individuals. Nashville, Tennessee was home to all donors, who were Caucasian adults. CD4+ cells were split into CD45RA+ naive and CD45RA-negative memory subsets. In the study's own analysis: Filtering differed since immunoSEQ provided only junctions, with no quality scores. Assay used: immunoSEQ multiplex PCR; TCRdb lists only in-frame clones, some missing. V, J and clone size are taken as reported in that table, and D and trimming were inferred from the DNA itself. The top ten clones hold about 0.39% of a sample with some 2.3 million clones, approximately 95% of them seen once. There are 15 residues in the CDR3.

The clonotype comes from a man between 18 and 35 years old in good health. Some clones in this sample may be carry-over from other donors' samples. Sequencing was carried out using naive CD4+ T cells from PBMCs. Subset reported: CD45RA+ positively selected. The chain couples TRBV21-1 to TRBJ2-7. TRBV21-1 is described as a pseudogene. The CDR3 spells CASSKSAGGLGIVYF. The CDR3 DNA sequence: TGTGCCAGCAGCAAAAGTGCTGGGGGGCTGGGGATTGTGTACTTC.